The 4 T cell receptor beta chains reported below all come from one sample, sequenced in a study of cytomegalovirus exposure and HLA in healthy donors. The study ran its PCR with 60 Vbeta and 13 Jbeta primers. Profiled with immunoSEQ multiplex PCR; TCRdb holds only in-frame clones, not every one. The sample consists of some 120,000 clones, 70% to 85% of them appearing once. Material for sequencing was PBMCs. These receptors were collected from a man aged 35 to 55 in good health and CMV-seropositive.

The chain is built from TRBV29-1 and TRBJ2-1, with D possibly matching TRBD1 (6 bases). The CDR3 is 16 residues long. Looked up from germline, CDR1 is SQVTM and CDR2 is ANQGSEA. The V end lost 3 bases, the J end lost 1 base, and 16 bases lay between the germline ends. In DNA form, the CDR3 reads TGCAGCGTTGAGGAACAGGGCCCCCGGTCCTACAATGAGCAGTTCTTC. This sequence encodes CSVEEQGPRSYNEQFF.

This clone was detected a few times. As DNA, the CDR3 is TGTGCCAGCAGTCTAGTCACAGGGGTGAACACTGAAGCTTTCTTT. Residues: CASSLVTGVNTEAFF. The chain has TRBV7-9 and TRBJ1-1; 7 bases line up with TRBD1. The CDR3 is 15 amino acids. J gave up 0 bases and V 6 bases, and 7 bases lay outside the gene matches. Germline assignment: CDR1 SEHNR and CDR2 FQNEAQ (reference sequence).

This chain joins TRBV6-1 and TRBJ2-1, with D tentatively TRBD1 (6 bases). This CDR3 spans 12 amino acids. The V end was cut by 7 bases, the J end by 6 bases, with 10 bases between. Germline assignment: CDR1 MNHNS and CDR2 SASEGT. The CDR3 DNA reads TGTGCCAGCACGGACAGCCTCAATGAGCAGTTCTTC. Its protein is CASTDSLNEQFF.

This clone was seen just once. The chain's CDR3 is CASSGREGRQETQYF. In nucleotides, the CDR3 is TGTGCCAGCAGTGGAAGGGAGGGCCGCCAAGAGACCCAGTACTTC. The rearrangement links TRBV6-4 to TRBJ2-5; the match to TRBD2 covers 7 bases. The CDR3 is 15 residues long. With 4 bases clipped from V and 1 base from J, the junction kept 6 bases outside the gene matches. Germline V CDR1 and CDR2: MRHNA, SNTAGT.